What follows describes a single T cell receptor beta chain. Its antigen is undetermined. The record originates from a study of T cell responses to AZD1222 COVID-19 vaccine. With V trimmed by 6 bases and J by 0 bases, 5 bases remained unmatched. Germline V CDR1 and CDR2: MNHNY, SVGAGI (reference sequence). There are 16 residues in the CDR3. Points from the study as a whole: Clonal diversity was possibly underestimated, and the donors were mostly white British, with more females. It was only after the peak T cell response that any repertoires were sampled. Spike-wide vaccine-associated CD4 TCRs dominated at 160-218 and 743-854.

Using immunoSEQ multiplex PCR, the repertoire was profiled, and TCRdb retains in-frame clones only, with some absent. Here the sample spans tens of thousands of clones, around 90% being singletons. Sequenced here: peripheral blood, sampled on day 0 of MenACWY control vaccination. This receptor was taken from an adult in good health. This chain connects TRBV6-6 to TRBJ2-3, with 11 bases matching TRBD2. In DNA form, the CDR3 reads TGTGCCAGCAGCCTAGCGGGGGGCCTAAGCACAGATACGCAGTATTTT. It is translated as CASSLAGGLSTDTQYF.